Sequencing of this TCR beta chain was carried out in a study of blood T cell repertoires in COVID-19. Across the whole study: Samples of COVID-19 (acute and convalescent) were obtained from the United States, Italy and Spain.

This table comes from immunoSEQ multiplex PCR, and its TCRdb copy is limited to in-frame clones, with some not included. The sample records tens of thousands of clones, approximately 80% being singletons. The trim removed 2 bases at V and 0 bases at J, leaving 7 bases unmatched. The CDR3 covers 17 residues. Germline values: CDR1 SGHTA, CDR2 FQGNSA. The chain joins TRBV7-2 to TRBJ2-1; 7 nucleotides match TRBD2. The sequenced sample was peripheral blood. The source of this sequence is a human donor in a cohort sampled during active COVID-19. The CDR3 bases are TGTGCCAGCAGCTTACTCCAGGGACTAAGCTCCTACAATGAGCAGTTCTTC. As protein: CASSLLQGLSSYNEQFF.